Reported below is one TCR beta chain. This entry comes from a study of T cell changes during pregnancy in multiple sclerosis. Germline V gene lookup returns CDR1 DFQATT and CDR2 SNEGSKA (reference sequence). The CDR3 contains 11 residues. This table comes from immunoSEQ multiplex PCR, and its TCRdb copy is limited to in-frame clones, with some not included. The sample carries just over 60,000 clones, approximately 90% recorded once. The source was peripheral blood, collected in the second trimester of pregnancy. This chain uses TRBV20-1 with TRBJ2-5; unclear D gene. This sequence was found in a female donor in good health, enrolled as a control in a pregnancy study. CDR3 residues: CSRAYQETQYF. DNA of the CDR3: TGCAGCCGAGCGTACCAAGAGACCCAGTACTTC.